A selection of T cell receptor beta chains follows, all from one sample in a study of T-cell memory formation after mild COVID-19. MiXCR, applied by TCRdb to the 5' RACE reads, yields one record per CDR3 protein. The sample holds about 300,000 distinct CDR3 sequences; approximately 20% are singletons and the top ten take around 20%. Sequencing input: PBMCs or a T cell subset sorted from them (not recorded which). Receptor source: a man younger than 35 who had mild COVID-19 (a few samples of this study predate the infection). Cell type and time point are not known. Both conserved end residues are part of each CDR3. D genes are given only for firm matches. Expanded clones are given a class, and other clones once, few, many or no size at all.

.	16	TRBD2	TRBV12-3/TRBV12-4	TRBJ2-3	CASSPPLGGGIDTQYF	TGTGCCAGCAGTCCCCCACTTGGCGGGGGGATTGATACGCAGTATTTT
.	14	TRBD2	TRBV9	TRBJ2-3	CASSDGTSGGKQYF	TGTGCCAGCAGCGACGGGACTAGCGGGGGGAAGCAGTATTTT
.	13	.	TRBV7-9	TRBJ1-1	CASRADGAWEAFF	TGTGCCAGCAGGGCCGACGGGGCCTGGGAAGCTTTCTTT
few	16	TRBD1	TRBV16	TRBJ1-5	CASSLGTGSSNQPQHF	TGTGCCAGCAGCCTAGGGACAGGGTCCAGCAATCAGCCCCAGCATTTT
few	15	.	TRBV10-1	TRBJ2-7	CASSESNLGIYEQYF	TGCGCCAGCAGTGAGTCGAACCTTGGAATCTACGAGCAGTACTTC
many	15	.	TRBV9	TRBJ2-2	CASSVDQGYTGELFF	TGTGCCAGCAGCGTAGATCAGGGTTACACCGGGGAGCTGTTTTTT
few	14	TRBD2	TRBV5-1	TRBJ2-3	CASSRGDDTDTQYF	TGCGCCAGCAGCCGGGGGGATGACACAGATACGCAGTATTTT
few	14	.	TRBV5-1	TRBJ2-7	CASSFTGSDSEQYF	TGCGCCAGCAGCTTCACAGGGTCCGACTCCGAGCAGTACTTC
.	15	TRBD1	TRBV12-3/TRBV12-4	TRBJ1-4	CASSSPGQGNEKLFF	TGTGCCAGCAGTTCTCCCGGACAGGGGAATGAAAAACTGTTTTTT
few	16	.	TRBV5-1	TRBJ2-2	CASTSRGLPNTGELFF	TGCGCCAGCACCTCCCGTGGGCTCCCGAACACCGGGGAGCTGTTTTTT
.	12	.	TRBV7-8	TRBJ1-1	CASSWGYTEAFF	TGTGCCAGCAGCTGGGGGTACACTGAAGCTTTCTTT
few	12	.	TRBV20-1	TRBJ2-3	CSASKGVRAQYF	TGCAGTGCTAGTAAGGGAGTAAGAGCGCAGTATTTT
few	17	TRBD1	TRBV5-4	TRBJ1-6	CASSSGASGGMNSPLHF	TGTGCCAGCAGCTCTGGAGCTTCAGGGGGCATGAATTCACCCCTCCACTTT
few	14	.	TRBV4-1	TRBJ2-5	CASSFVWVGETQYF	TGCGCCAGCAGCTTCGTTTGGGTGGGGGAGACCCAGTACTTC
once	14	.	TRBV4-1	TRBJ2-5	CASSLQEMEETQYF	TGCGCCAGCAGCCTCCAGGAGATGGAAGAGACCCAGTACTTC
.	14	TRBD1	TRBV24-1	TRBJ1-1	CATSAGQGEPEAFF	TGTGCCACCAGTGCTGGACAGGGGGAACCTGAAGCTTTCTTT
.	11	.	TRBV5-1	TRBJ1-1	CASSLEAEAFF	TGCGCCAGCAGCTTGGAGGCTGAAGCTTTCTTT